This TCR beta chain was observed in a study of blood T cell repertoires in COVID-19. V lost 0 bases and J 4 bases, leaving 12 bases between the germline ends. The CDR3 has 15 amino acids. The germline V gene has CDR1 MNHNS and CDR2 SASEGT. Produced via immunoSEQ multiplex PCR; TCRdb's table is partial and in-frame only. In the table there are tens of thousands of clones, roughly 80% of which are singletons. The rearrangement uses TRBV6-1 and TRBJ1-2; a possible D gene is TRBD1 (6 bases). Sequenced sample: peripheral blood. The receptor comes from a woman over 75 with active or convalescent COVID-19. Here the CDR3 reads CASSEAKGQIYGYTF. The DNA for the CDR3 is TGTGCCAGCAGTGAAGCGAAAGGACAGATCTATGGCTACACCTTC.